The entry below gives a single T cell receptor (beta chain) sequence along with its context. This CDR3 is built from 15 residues. The V gene lost 4 bases and the J gene lost 0 bases, with 11 bases spanning the gap. Germline CDR1 SGDLS, CDR2 YYNGEE. The data were obtained in a study of PD-L1 blockade in urothelial cancer. Synthetic TCR analog templates were spiked into each PCR. Profiled with immunoSEQ multiplex PCR; TCRdb holds only in-frame clones, not every one. The sample consists of roughly 110,000 clones, under 95% of them appearing once. Time point indicated: peripheral blood 6 weeks after treatment start.

The TCR was taken from a man between 60 and 70 years old with urothelial cancer. This sample comprised PBMCs, obtained around atezolizumab (anti-PD-L1) treatment. The chain combines TRBV9 with TRBJ1-5, with a weak D call TRBD1 (6 bases). CDR3 DNA: TGTGCCAGCAGCCGGGCAGGGGATAGCAATCAGCCCCAGCATTTT. As protein: CASSRAGDSNQPQHF.